A selection of T cell receptor beta chains follows, all from one sample in a study of CD8+ T cells in alopecia areata. Produced via immunoSEQ multiplex PCR; TCRdb's table is partial and in-frame only. The sample contains about 19,000 clones, approximately 70% of which appear only once. The material was skin, obtained at week 0. Receptor source: a human donor with alopecia areata. CDR3s include the opening cysteine and the closing phenylalanine or tryptophan. Each record gives: V gene, clone size, J gene, D gene, CDR3 DNA, CDR3 protein. A D gene is named only where the DNA matches it firmly. Rows may omit the clone size; those that give it use once, few, many or a size class.

v_call: TRBV4-1; clone_size: .; j_call: TRBJ2-1; d_call: .; cdr3_nt: TGCGCCAGCAGCCAAGTAGACCTAGTCTCCTACAATGAGCAGTTCTTC; cdr3_aa: CASSQVDLVSYNEQFF
v_call: TRBV15; clone_size: .; j_call: TRBJ1-1; d_call: .; cdr3_nt: TGTGCCACCAGCAGGAGTAGGGGCCATGGGGAAGCTTTCTTT; cdr3_aa: CATSRSRGHGEAFF
v_call: TRBV27; clone_size: .; j_call: TRBJ1-1; d_call: .; cdr3_nt: TGTGCCAGCAGTTTGGGACAACCACTCTTGAACACTGAAGCTTTCTTT; cdr3_aa: CASSLGQPLLNTEAFF
v_call: TRBV5-6; clone_size: .; j_call: TRBJ2-7; d_call: .; cdr3_nt: TGTGCCAGCAGCTTTGGGGCCGAGCAGTACTTC; cdr3_aa: CASSFGAEQYF
v_call: TRBV7-6; clone_size: .; j_call: TRBJ2-1; d_call: .; cdr3_nt: TGTGCCAGCAGCTTACTAGATCTCAATGAGCAGTTCTTC; cdr3_aa: CASSLLDLNEQFF
v_call: TRBV5-1; clone_size: once; j_call: TRBJ1-2; d_call: .; cdr3_nt: TGCGCCAGCAGCTCCCAGGGGAACTATGGCTACACCTTC; cdr3_aa: CASSSQGNYGYTF
v_call: TRBV5-5; clone_size: medium-sized; j_call: TRBJ1-2; d_call: TRBD1; cdr3_nt: TGTGCCAGCAGCTTGGAGGACAGGGCTTTGGGCTACACCTTC; cdr3_aa: CASSLEDRALGYTF
v_call: TRBV9; clone_size: .; j_call: TRBJ2-7; d_call: TRBD2; cdr3_nt: TGTGCCAGCAGCGTAGGGGTAGCGGGGGGGCGCGAGCAGTACTTC; cdr3_aa: CASSVGVAGGREQYF
v_call: TRBV9; clone_size: .; j_call: TRBJ2-6; d_call: .; cdr3_nt: TGTGCCAGCAGCCCCGGCAGGGGACGGGAGGGGGCCAACGTCCTGACTTTC; cdr3_aa: CASSPGRGREGANVLTF
v_call: TRBV19; clone_size: .; j_call: TRBJ1-2; d_call: .; cdr3_nt: TGTGCCAGTAGTAGGGGAGCGGAAGACTATGGCTACACCTTC; cdr3_aa: CASSRGAEDYGYTF
v_call: TRBV19; clone_size: few; j_call: TRBJ1-5; d_call: TRBD1; cdr3_nt: TGTGCCAGTAGAGCCATTAAATCAGGGGGAGACAATCAGCCCCAGCATTTT; cdr3_aa: CASRAIKSGGDNQPQHF
v_call: TRBV7-2; clone_size: .; j_call: TRBJ1-2; d_call: .; cdr3_nt: TGTGCCAGCAGCTCCCCGGATGGGAGAGGGGGCTACACCTTC; cdr3_aa: CASSSPDGRGGYTF
v_call: TRBV28; clone_size: .; j_call: TRBJ2-7; d_call: .; cdr3_nt: TGTGCCAGCACCTGGGGGGGGCGCGGCGAGCAGTACTTC; cdr3_aa: CASTWGGRGEQYF
v_call: TRBV6-5; clone_size: .; j_call: TRBJ2-5; d_call: TRBD1; cdr3_nt: TGTGCCAGCAGTTACTCCAGGACAGGTACCCAAGAGACCCAGTACTTC; cdr3_aa: CASSYSRTGTQETQYF
v_call: TRBV27; clone_size: .; j_call: TRBJ2-3; d_call: TRBD2; cdr3_nt: TGTGCCAGCAAGGGCGGGGGGTGGACAGATACGCAGTATTTT; cdr3_aa: CASKGGGWTDTQYF
v_call: TRBV6-5; clone_size: once; j_call: TRBJ1-4; d_call: .; cdr3_nt: TGTGCCAGCAGCACAGTGGTCCGGGGCGAAAAACTGTTTTTT; cdr3_aa: CASSTVVRGEKLFF
v_call: TRBV4-3; clone_size: .; j_call: TRBJ1-4; d_call: .; cdr3_nt: TGCGCCAGCAGCCGCGACAGAGTAAGAGATGAAAAACTGTTTTTT; cdr3_aa: CASSRDRVRDEKLFF
v_call: TRBV29-1; clone_size: .; j_call: TRBJ1-1; d_call: .; cdr3_nt: TGCAGCGTTGAAGATGGAGACAGTACGCCTTTCTTT; cdr3_aa: CSVEDGDSTPFF
v_call: TRBV13; clone_size: .; j_call: TRBJ2-5; d_call: .; cdr3_nt: TGTGCCAGCTCTGACGGGGTCATGCCGACCCAGTACTTC; cdr3_aa: CASSDGVMPTQYF
v_call: TRBV5-1; clone_size: .; j_call: TRBJ2-5; d_call: .; cdr3_nt: TGCGCCAGCAGCGGCTCGGAAGGCGAGACCCAGTACTTC; cdr3_aa: CASSGSEGETQYF
v_call: TRBV5-5; clone_size: .; j_call: TRBJ1-2; d_call: .; cdr3_nt: TGTGCCAGCAGTCTGGAGGGCGATGTGACATACTATGGCTACACCTTC; cdr3_aa: CASSLEGDVTYYGYTF
v_call: TRBV6-6; clone_size: few; j_call: TRBJ1-5; d_call: .; cdr3_nt: TGTGCCAGCACCGACCGGGACGGGTATCAGCCCCAGCATTTT; cdr3_aa: CASTDRDGYQPQHF
v_call: TRBV4-3; clone_size: .; j_call: TRBJ2-2; d_call: .; cdr3_nt: TGCGCCAGCAGCCGGGAAAGAACGATTCCTTTCGGGGAGCTGTTTTTT; cdr3_aa: CASSRERTIPFGELFF
v_call: TRBV6-6; clone_size: .; j_call: TRBJ2-7; d_call: TRBD1; cdr3_nt: TGTGCCAGCAGTTACGCTCAGGGGGCCTACGAGCAGTACTTC; cdr3_aa: CASSYAQGAYEQYF
v_call: TRBV21-1; clone_size: .; j_call: TRBJ2-5; d_call: .; cdr3_nt: TGTGCTCGAGGGCGGGGGGACATCGGGACCCAGTACTTC; cdr3_aa: CARGRGDIGTQYF
v_call: TRBV4-3; clone_size: .; j_call: TRBJ1-1; d_call: .; cdr3_nt: TGCGCCAGCAGCCAAGATCTAAACACTGAAGCTTTCTTT; cdr3_aa: CASSQDLNTEAFF
v_call: TRBV10-3; clone_size: .; j_call: TRBJ2-3; d_call: .; cdr3_nt: TGTGCCATCAAAGGGGCCTTTAGCACAGATACGCAGTATTTT; cdr3_aa: CAIKGAFSTDTQYF
v_call: TRBV7-9; clone_size: .; j_call: TRBJ1-1; d_call: .; cdr3_nt: TGTGCCAGCAGCTCGTCCCCCGGGAGGGCTTTCTTT; cdr3_aa: CASSSSPGRAFF
v_call: TRBV19; clone_size: .; j_call: TRBJ1-2; d_call: .; cdr3_nt: TGTGCCAGTAGTATACCCTCAGGACAGCCATCCGGCTACACCTTC; cdr3_aa: CASSIPSGQPSGYTF
v_call: TRBV7-2; clone_size: few; j_call: TRBJ1-1; d_call: .; cdr3_nt: TGTGCCAGCAGCTCTCCTCCCAGCCCAGAGGGGGATTGGGCTTTCTTT; cdr3_aa: CASSSPPSPEGDWAFF
v_call: TRBV19; clone_size: .; j_call: TRBJ1-5; d_call: .; cdr3_nt: TGTGCCAGTCACCTCTGGGGGAAAAATCAGCCCCAGCATTTT; cdr3_aa: CASHLWGKNQPQHF
v_call: TRBV6-1; clone_size: few; j_call: TRBJ2-7; d_call: .; cdr3_nt: TGTGCCAGCAGTGACGGGTTCTACGAGCAGTACTTC; cdr3_aa: CASSDGFYEQYF
v_call: TRBV29-1; clone_size: .; j_call: TRBJ1-1; d_call: .; cdr3_nt: TGCAGCGTTGATGACTCAGGTCCCCCTTTCTTT; cdr3_aa: CSVDDSGPPFF
v_call: TRBV20-1; clone_size: once; j_call: TRBJ1-2; d_call: .; cdr3_nt: TGCAGTGCTGAAACCCTTGGCTACACCTTC; cdr3_aa: CSAETLGYTF
v_call: TRBV5-1; clone_size: .; j_call: TRBJ2-3; d_call: .; cdr3_nt: TGCGCCAGCAGCTTGGCCTCGGCAAGCGCAGATACGCAGTATTTT; cdr3_aa: CASSLASASADTQYF
v_call: TRBV2; clone_size: .; j_call: TRBJ1-1; d_call: .; cdr3_nt: TGTGCCAGCAGGCCAAGTCAGAACACTGAAGCTTTCTTT; cdr3_aa: CASRPSQNTEAFF
v_call: TRBV6-6; clone_size: .; j_call: TRBJ2-7; d_call: .; cdr3_nt: TGTGCCTGCGGGGCCCCCTCTTCCTACGAGCAGTACTTC; cdr3_aa: CACGAPSSYEQYF